This is a list of T cell receptor beta chains from one sample in a study of T cell responses to AZD1222 COVID-19 vaccine. Clones were read by immunoSEQ multiplex PCR, and TCRdb kept only the in-frame ones, dropping some. The sample carries more than 90,000 clones, approximately 91% recorded once. Specimen: peripheral blood, collected 28 days after the second AZD1222 dose. The origin of the receptors is an adult who received the AZD1222 COVID-19 vaccine. Both conserved end residues are part of each CDR3. D genes are given only for firm matches. Rows give clone size only sometimes, using once, few, many, or a class for an expanded clone.

J gene,V gene,clone size,D gene,CDR3 protein,CDR3 DNA
TRBJ2-7,TRBV27,few,.,CASSLGQGSGEQYF,TGTGCCAGCAGTTTAGGGCAGGGGTCGGGGGAGCAGTACTTC
TRBJ2-1,TRBV7-2,.,TRBD2,CASSRNGLAGVF,TGTGCCAGCAGCCGGAATGGACTAGCGGGGGTCTTC
TRBJ1-3,TRBV29-1,.,.,CSVEKYGSGNTIYF,TGCAGCGTAGAGAAGTATGGCTCTGGAAACACCATATATTTT
TRBJ1-6,TRBV10-3,.,.,CAIKVSIDNSPLHF,TGTGCCATCAAAGTCAGCATAGATAATTCACCCCTCCACTTT
TRBJ2-2,TRBV7-8,.,.,CASSLRSGTNTGELFF,TGTGCCAGCAGCTTACGGTCCGGGACGAACACCGGGGAGCTGTTTTTT
TRBJ2-1,TRBV24-1,.,.,CATSDPDGGGRRGSSYNEQFF,TGTGCCACCAGTGATCCGGACGGCGGAGGGAGGAGGGGAAGCTCCTACAATGAGCAGTTCTTC
TRBJ2-5,TRBV18,few,.,CASSPTGRKETQYF,TGTGCCAGCTCACCCACAGGACGAAAAGAGACCCAGTACTTC
TRBJ2-1,TRBV29-1,.,TRBD1,CSVGGGTGEQFF,TGCAGCGTTGGGGGAGGGACAGGGGAACAGTTCTTC
TRBJ2-1,TRBV4-1,.,TRBD2,CASSQEGSGIRAYNEQFF,TGCGCCAGCAGCCAGGAGGGTAGCGGGATCCGGGCGTACAATGAGCAGTTCTTC
TRBJ1-1,TRBV6-6,.,.,CASSNNRDMNTEAFF,TGTGCCAGCAGTAATAATAGGGATATGAACACTGAAGCTTTCTTT
TRBJ1-6,TRBV30,once,.,CAWSEGAHNSPLHF,TGTGCCTGGAGTGAAGGGGCCCATAATTCACCCCTCCACTTT
TRBJ2-3,TRBV3-1/TRBV3-2,.,.,CASSQRADTQYF,TGTGCCAGCAGCCAGAGAGCGGATACGCAGTATTTT
TRBJ1-1,TRBV6-5,.,TRBD1,CASRPTGELFAEAFF,TGTGCCAGCAGACCGACAGGGGAGTTATTCGCTGAAGCTTTCTTT
TRBJ2-7,TRBV6-5,.,.,CASSYSVGWYEQYF,TGTGCCAGCAGTTACTCGGTGGGATGGTATGAGCAGTACTTC
TRBJ2-1,TRBV19,.,TRBD2,CASSSLGRATHEQFF,TGTGCCAGTAGTAGCCTCGGGAGGGCCACACATGAGCAGTTCTTC
TRBJ2-2,TRBV11-2,.,TRBD1,CASSLWTGGINGELFF,TGTGCCAGCAGCTTATGGACAGGGGGCATCAACGGGGAGCTGTTTTTT
TRBJ1-2,TRBV6-5,.,TRBD1,CASSYRGQGAYGYTF,TGTGCCAGCAGTTACAGGGGACAGGGGGCATATGGCTACACCTTC
TRBJ2-2,TRBV9,.,.,CASSVGPPGTGELFF,TGTGCCAGCAGCGTAGGCCCCCCTGGCACCGGGGAGCTGTTTTTT
TRBJ1-2,TRBV2,.,.,CASRARGWDYGYTF,TGTGCCAGCAGAGCGAGGGGGTGGGACTATGGCTACACCTTC
TRBJ1-5,TRBV29-1,.,.,CSVGDGNQPQHF,TGCAGCGTTGGGGATGGCAATCAGCCCCAGCATTTT
TRBJ2-7,TRBV27,.,.,CASRGPYGKQYF,TGTGCCAGCAGGGGCCCCTACGGAAAGCAGTACTTC
TRBJ2-1,TRBV19,.,TRBD1,CASGQGAYNEQFF,TGTGCCAGTGGGCAGGGGGCGTACAATGAGCAGTTCTTC
TRBJ1-1,TRBV19,.,TRBD1,CASSMGRQGVATEAFF,TGTGCCAGTAGTATGGGTCGACAGGGTGTTGCCACTGAAGCTTTCTTT
TRBJ1-2,TRBV28,.,TRBD1,CASNSPRRTGGFGYTF,TGTGCCAGCAACTCCCCACGGAGGACAGGGGGCTTTGGCTACACCTTC
TRBJ2-1,TRBV19,.,TRBD1,CASSLPGQGARNEQFF,TGTGCCAGTAGTCTCCCGGGACAGGGGGCTCGGAATGAGCAGTTCTTC
TRBJ1-3,TRBV4-1,.,.,CASSQGRAFGDTIYF,TGCGCCAGCAGCCAAGGTCGGGCGTTCGGGGACACCATATATTTT
TRBJ1-1,TRBV19,.,TRBD1,CASSIRQGGNTEAFF,TGTGCCAGTAGTATACGACAGGGGGGAAACACTGAAGCTTTCTTT
TRBJ1-5,TRBV2,.,.,CASRAGRAGQPQHF,TGTGCCAGCAGGGCAGGGAGAGCGGGTCAGCCCCAGCATTTT
TRBJ2-1,TRBV7-8,.,.,CASSPAGYNEQFF,TGTGCCAGCAGCCCCGCAGGGTACAATGAGCAGTTCTTC
TRBJ1-6,TRBV19,.,.,CASSMFPRSSYNSPLHF,TGTGCCAGTAGTATGTTTCCGAGGAGCTCCTATAATTCACCCCTCCACTTT
TRBJ2-3,TRBV25-1,.,TRBD1,CASSDRDSTDTQYF,TGTGCCAGCAGCGACAGGGACAGCACAGATACGCAGTATTTT
TRBJ1-6,TRBV10-1,.,.,CASSVTENSPLHF,TGCGCCAGCAGTGTGACAGAGAATTCACCCCTCCACTTT
TRBJ2-2,TRBV2,.,.,CASKWGITGELFF,TGTGCCAGCAAATGGGGAATCACCGGGGAGCTGTTTTTT
TRBJ2-3,TRBV19,once,.,CASSPPGLSTDTQYF,TGTGCCAGTAGTCCCCCGGGACTCAGCACAGATACGCAGTATTTT
TRBJ1-4,TRBV19,.,.,CASSIKSSNEKLFF,TGTGCCAGTAGTATTAAGTCCAGCAATGAAAAACTGTTTTTT
TRBJ2-2,TRBV24-1,.,TRBD1,CATSRTGGNTGELFF,TGTGCCACCTCTCGGACAGGGGGCAACACCGGGGAGCTGTTTTTT
TRBJ2-2,TRBV5-5,.,.,CASSLLGTGELFF,TGTGCCAGCAGCTTGCTGGGAACCGGGGAGCTGTTTTTT
TRBJ2-7,TRBV5-1,.,TRBD1,CASSLGWDRTYEQYF,TGCGCCAGCAGTCTTGGTTGGGACAGGACCTACGAGCAGTACTTC
TRBJ1-2,TRBV19,.,.,CASSSGPATKNYGYTF,TGTGCCAGTAGTTCCGGGCCAGCCACGAAAAATTATGGCTACACCTTC
TRBJ1-2,TRBV10-3,.,TRBD1,CAISGGTGYGYTF,TGTGCCATCAGTGGTGGGACAGGCTATGGCTACACCTTC
TRBJ2-5,TRBV6-5,once,.,CASSSRGYQETQYF,TGTGCCAGCAGTTCCAGGGGATACCAAGAGACCCAGTACTTC
TRBJ1-2,TRBV7-8,.,TRBD1,CASSFGTGSLRGYTF,TGTGCCAGCAGCTTCGGGACAGGGAGTTTGCGTGGCTACACCTTC
TRBJ2-7,TRBV20-1,once,.,CSADGTREQYF,TGCAGTGCAGATGGGACCCGGGAGCAGTACTTC
TRBJ2-3,TRBV2,.,.,CASSGGRTDTQYF,TGTGCCAGCAGCGGGGGGCGCACAGATACGCAGTATTTT
TRBJ2-4,TRBV3-1/TRBV3-2,once,TRBD1,CASSQGQGVAKNIQYF,TGTGCCAGCAGCCAGGGACAGGGTGTCGCCAAAAACATTCAGTACTTC
TRBJ2-3,TRBV21-1,.,.,CASSNSDSTDTQYF,TGTGCCAGCAGCAATTCCGATAGCACAGATACGCAGTATTTT